This entry lists 32 T cell receptor beta chains sequenced from one sample in a study of blood T cell repertoires in COVID-19. Some clones are missing from TCRdb's copy, which holds only in-frame ones; the method was immunoSEQ multiplex PCR. The table records 130,000 to 150,000 clones, approximately 87% of them present only once. Sequencing input: peripheral blood. These receptors were collected from a woman aged 35 to 49 with acute or convalescent COVID-19.

The V call is TRBV9, the J call TRBJ2-7; 9 bases map to TRBD2. Trimming at V came to 5 bases and at J to 3 bases, leaving 12 bases not matched to a gene. This CDR3 is built from 16 residues. Germline-derived CDR1 and CDR2 are SGDLS and YYNGEE. CDR3 region: CASSPTGIAGDYEQYF. CDR3 bases: TGTGCCAGCAGTCCCACCGGAATAGCGGGGGACTACGAGCAGTACTTC.

The chain has TRBV3-1 (or the pseudogene TRBV3-2) and TRBJ2-5, with TRBD2 matching 12 bases. The germline gives CDR1 LGHDT, CDR2 YNNKEL (reference sequence). V shed 3 bases and J 5 bases; nucleotides not matched to a gene: 10. The CDR3 length is 17 residues. The CDR3 is CASSQGELAGGFETQYF. CDR3 sequence (DNA): TGTGCCAGCAGCCAGGGGGAACTAGCGGGGGGTTTTGAGACCCAGTACTTC.

The rearrangement uses TRBV5-8 and TRBJ2-3; TRBD2 agrees at 8 bases. Germline loops: CDR1 SGHTS, CDR2 YDEGEE. The CDR3 loop spans 15 amino acids. The V segment lost 5 bases and the J segment 1 base; nucleotides outside the gene matches: 6. The CDR3 reads CASRTFGGGTDTQYF. The CDR3 DNA is TGTGCCAGCAGGACCTTCGGGGGGGGCACAGATACGCAGTATTTT.

The chain carries TRBV6-6 and TRBJ1-1, with D perhaps TRBD1 (6 bases). This CDR3 spans 17 amino acids. Germline lookup yields CDR1 MNHNY and CDR2 SVGAGI (reference sequence). The germline V and J ends were trimmed by 5 bases and 0 bases, with 19 bases remaining between them. DNA of the CDR3: TGTGCCAGCAGTCCGGACAGATTCTTCACCATGAACACTGAAGCTTTCTTT. Its translation is CASSPDRFFTMNTEAFF.

The genes are TRBV18 and TRBJ1-4; a weak D match, TRBD1 (6 bases). V lost 0 bases, J lost 3 bases, and 11 bases lay in between. The CDR3 covers 16 residues. Per germline, CDR1 KGHSH and CDR2 LQKENI. The CDR3 nucleotides are TGTGCCAGCTCACCACCGAGGGGGGGCTCTAATGAAAAACTGTTTTTT. Translating gives CASSPPRGGSNEKLFF.

The rearrangement links TRBV7-2 to TRBJ1-1, with D possibly being TRBD1 (5 bases). CDR3 length: 13 residues. The germline CDR1 and CDR2 sequences are SGHTA and FQGNSA. Deletions cut 4 bases from V and 10 bases from J, with 16 bases between. The CDR3 sequence: CASSYFQGSGAFF. The CDR3 bases are TGTGCCAGCAGCTATTTTCAGGGTTCGGGAGCTTTCTTT.

The chain combines TRBV5-1 with TRBJ1-3, with D possibly matching TRBD1 (5 bases). The CDR3 covers 13 residues. CDR1 is SGHRS and CDR2 is YFSETQ in the germline V gene. The V and J ends lost 5 bases and 4 bases respectively, with 10 bases between them. The CDR3 coding sequence is TGCGCCAGCAGAGGGGAACCCGGAAACACCATATATTTT. Protein product: CASRGEPGNTIYF.

The J gene is TRBJ2-7, the V gene TRBV5-1; 7 nucleotides align to TRBD2. The trim removed 2 bases at V and 2 bases at J, leaving 7 bases unmatched. The CDR3 runs 15 residues. CDR1 SGHRS and CDR2 YFSETQ come from the germline V gene. CDR3 in amino acids: CASSFGPSGAYEQYF. DNA for the CDR3: TGCGCCAGCAGCTTTGGGCCTAGCGGAGCCTACGAGCAGTACTTC.

The chain uses TRBV6-5 and TRBJ2-1, with 7 bases lining up with TRBD2. The V gene end was trimmed by 5 bases and the J gene end by 9 bases; junction bases not matched to a gene: 4. Germline V lookup: CDR1 MNHEY, CDR2 SVGAGI. The CDR3 is 12 residues long. The CDR3 loop is CASSRDYGEQFF. The DNA of the CDR3 is TGTGCCAGCAGTAGGGACTACGGTGAGCAGTTCTTC.

The rearrangement uses TRBV4-3 and TRBJ2-6, with D perhaps TRBD1 (5 bases). Germline V lookup: CDR1 LGHNA, CDR2 YSLEER. The CDR3 is 18 residues long. Trimming took off 1 base at V and 2 bases at J, with 15 bases between the two ends. In DNA, the CDR3 is TGCGCCAGCAGCCAAGCGCAGGGAACCTGGCCTGGGGCCAACGTCCTGACTTTC. It yields the protein CASSQAQGTWPGANVLTF.

The rearrangement links TRBV19 to TRBJ2-1, with D perhaps matching TRBD2 (6 bases). This CDR3 has 14 residues. Germline lookup yields CDR1 LNHDA and CDR2 SQIVND (reference sequence). Trimming stripped 4 bases from V and 7 bases from J, with 14 bases between. The CDR3 protein is CASSTQSGPNEQFF. Written as DNA, the CDR3 is TGTGCCAGTAGTACCCAGAGCGGGCCTAATGAGCAGTTCTTC.

This clone was recorded once. The J gene is TRBJ2-7, the V gene TRBV6-5, with 9 bases matching TRBD2. The CDR3 loop spans 15 amino acids. V lost 7 bases, J lost 0 bases, and 7 bases stayed unmatched. Germline V lookup: CDR1 MNHEY, CDR2 SVGAGI. CDR3 sequence reads: CASKLSGGSSYEQYF. DNA for the CDR3: TGTGCCAGCAAACTTAGCGGGGGAAGCTCCTACGAGCAGTACTTC.

This clone was picked up a small number of times. The rearrangement uses TRBV3-1 (or the pseudogene TRBV3-2) and TRBJ2-1, with 7 nucleotides matching TRBD1. CDR1 is LGHDT, CDR2 YNNKEL, per germline (reference sequence). Losses at the gene ends were 4 bases for V and 0 bases for J; bases not matched to a gene: 15. This CDR3 spans 19 amino acids. The CDR3, as DNA: TGTGCCAGCAGCCCTCGGACAGGTTACCTTGGGTGCTCCTACAATGAGCAGTTCTTC. Its protein product is CASSPRTGYLGCSYNEQFF.

V gene TRBV27 combines with J gene TRBJ2-7; 7 nucleotides agree with TRBD2. The V segment lost 6 bases and the J segment 3 bases; nucleotides outside the gene matches: 5. The germline gives CDR1 MNHEY, CDR2 SMNVEV (reference sequence). The CDR3 loop spans 13 amino acids. For the CDR3, the DNA is TGTGCCAGCAGGCGGGACTATGACTACGAGCAGTACTTC. This codes for CASRRDYDYEQYF.

V usage is TRBV29-1 and J usage is TRBJ1-1; the D gene is possibly TRBD1 (5 bases). The V gene lost 6 bases and the J gene lost 3 bases, with 11 bases spanning the gap. From germline, CDR1 is SQVTM and CDR2 ANQGSEA. The CDR3 loop spans 12 amino acids. The CDR3 coding sequence is TGCAGCGTATTTGGAGGGGACACTGAAGCTTTCTTT. Translating gives CSVFGGDTEAFF.

The chain is built from TRBV10-3 and TRBJ1-5, with 7 bases matching TRBD1. This CDR3 comprises 17 residues. V gave up 0 bases and J gave up 2 bases; unmatched junction bases: 7. CDR1 and CDR2 (germline): ENHRY, SYGVKD. The chain's CDR3 is CAISESRVGQGNQPQHF. The CDR3 coding sequence is TGTGCCATCAGTGAGTCGAGGGTCGGACAGGGCAATCAGCCCCAGCATTTT.

V gene TRBV7-8 combines with J gene TRBJ2-7; D tentatively reads TRBD1 or TRBD2 (5 bases each). From germline, CDR1 is SGHVS and CDR2 FQNEAQ. Trimming cost V 5 bases and J 4 bases, with 15 bases left between them. The CDR3 extends over 14 amino acids. CDR3 sequence: CASSREGLLYEQYF. CDR3 in DNA: TGTGCCAGCAGCCGAGAGGGGCTACTATACGAGCAGTACTTC.

This chain joins TRBV5-6 and TRBJ1-2, with 7 nucleotides matching TRBD1. The trim removed 0 bases at V and 7 bases at J, leaving 15 bases unmatched. CDR1 and CDR2 (germline): SGHDT, YYEEEE. The CDR3 covers 17 residues. CDR3 nucleotides: TGTGCCAGCAGCTTGGCCGGACAGGAGGGCATTAGTAGTGGCTACACCTTC. Its translation is CASSLAGQEGISSGYTF.

V gene TRBV5-4 combines with J gene TRBJ2-5; 11 bases agree with TRBD2. With 3 bases clipped from V and 1 base from J, the junction kept 8 bases outside the gene matches. Germline CDR1 SGHNT, CDR2 YYREEE (reference sequence). The CDR3 sequence is 17 residues long. The CDR3 is CASSSPSGTSGQETQYF. As DNA, the CDR3 is TGTGCCAGCAGCTCTCCTTCCGGGACTAGCGGCCAAGAGACCCAGTACTTC.

The chain uses TRBV5-4 and TRBJ2-2, with 13 bases that match TRBD2. There are 17 residues in the CDR3. From germline, CDR1 is SGHNT and CDR2 YYREEE (reference sequence). The trim removed 0 bases at V and 5 bases at J, leaving 4 bases unmatched. The CDR3 protein is CASSLAGLAGRTGELFF. CDR3 in DNA: TGTGCCAGCAGCTTGGCGGGACTAGCGGGACGGACCGGGGAGCTGTTTTTT.

V is TRBV18 and J is TRBJ1-2; D ambiguous. Looked up from germline, CDR1 is KGHSH and CDR2 is LQKENI. There are 13 residues in the CDR3. V was pared by 2 bases and J by 5 bases, with 9 bases between. This CDR3 is CASSPGSMYGYTF. CDR3 coding DNA: TGTGCCAGCTCACCAGGCTCCATGTATGGCTACACCTTC. Together with reference TRBV18 and TRBJ1-2, the CDR3 gives the full variable domain: NAGVMQNPRHLVRRRGQEARLRCSPMKGHSHVYWYRQLPEEGLKFMVYLQKENIIDESGMPKERFSAEFPKEGPSILRIQQVVRGDSAAYFCASSPGSMYGYTFGSGTRLTVV.

The chain is built from TRBV7-9 and TRBJ2-5, with 10 bases lining up with TRBD2. CDR1 and CDR2 from the germline V gene are SEHNR and FQNEAQ (reference sequence). The CDR3 covers 16 residues. With V trimmed by 5 bases and J by 1 base, 7 bases remained unmatched. This CDR3 is CASSVGSGRGQETQYF. The CDR3 DNA sequence: TGTGCCAGCAGCGTGGGGAGCGGGAGGGGCCAAGAGACCCAGTACTTC. Complete variable domain (other parts from reference TRBV7-9 and TRBJ2-5): DTGVSQNPRHKITKRGQNVTFRCDPISEHNRLYWYRQTLGQGPEFLTYFQNEAQLEKSRLLSDRFSAERPKGSFSTLEIQRTEQGDSAMYLCASSVGSGRGQETQYFGPGTRLLVL.

V and J are TRBV9 and TRBJ1-2; 9 bases fit TRBD1. Germline loops: CDR1 SGDLS, CDR2 YYNGEE. This CDR3 is 14 amino acids long. Trimming cost V 2 bases and J 6 bases; bases outside gene matches: 5. The CDR3 sequence: CASSVQGDRDGYTF. For the CDR3, the DNA is TGTGCCAGCAGCGTCCAGGGGGACAGGGATGGCTACACCTTC. The full variable domain, its missing parts supplied by reference TRBV9 and TRBJ1-2, is DSGVTQTPKHLITATGQRVTLRCSPRSGDLSVYWYQQSLDQGLQFLIQYYNGEERAKGNILERFSAQQFPDLHSELNLSSLELGDSALYFCASSVQGDRDGYTFGSGTRLTVV.

This sequence joins TRBV5-1 and TRBJ1-2; 11 nucleotides agree with TRBD1. V lost 0 bases to trimming and J lost 7 bases; unmatched junction nucleotides: 5. The CDR3 covers 15 residues. CDR1 and CDR2 from the germline V gene are SGHRS and YFSETQ. The CDR3 DNA reads TGCGCCAGCAGCTTGGCCGGGACAGGGGGTGCTGGCTACACCTTC. The encoded protein is CASSLAGTGGAGYTF.

A word on this clone: An end of the junction does not agree with germline; a read error may underlie this. CDR3 DNA: TGTGCCAGCTCACCGGATCAGGGGGCCGTCTATGGCTATACCTTC. Residues: CASSPDQGAVYGYTF. The rearrangement joins TRBV18 to TRBJ1-2, with 8 nucleotides matching TRBD1. The CDR3 sequence is 15 residues long. Germline V gives CDR1 KGHSH, CDR2 LQKENI.

The gene calls are TRBV30 and TRBJ1-1, with D possibly TRBD1 on 6 matching bases. Trimming cost V 4 bases and J 3 bases, with 12 bases left between them. CDR1 is GTSNPN and CDR2 is SVGIG in the germline V gene (reference sequence). The CDR3 length is 13 residues. The CDR3 DNA reads TGTGCCTGGAACCTCGGGGGGCACACTGAAGCTTTCTTT. Its protein product is CAWNLGGHTEAFF. The entire variable domain, with the rest obtained from reference TRBV30 and TRBJ1-1, is as follows: SQTIHQWPATLVQPVGSPLSLECTVEGTSNPNLYWYRQAAGRGLQLLFYSVGIGQISSEVPQNLSASRPQDRQFILSSKKLLLSDSGFYLCAWNLGGHTEAFFGQGTRLTVV.

The V call is TRBV10-3, the J call TRBJ2-7, with 8 bases aligning to TRBD2. The CDR3 runs to 13 residues. With V trimmed by 4 bases and J by 5 bases, 4 bases remained unmatched. Germline-derived CDR1 and CDR2 are ENHRY and SYGVKD. The CDR3, as DNA: TGTGCCATCAGTGCGGGAGGGCGGGACGAGCAGTACTTC. Encoded protein: CAISAGGRDEQYF.

This clone has a handful of counts. The rearrangement joins TRBV5-6 to TRBJ2-3; 8 positions agree with TRBD1. Unmatched junction bases numbered 5, after V lost 3 bases and J lost 2 bases. CDR1 SGHDT and CDR2 YYEEEE come from the germline V gene. The CDR3 totals 15 residues. The CDR3: CASSSDRATTDTQYF. The CDR3 DNA reads TGTGCCAGCAGCTCGGACAGGGCCACCACAGATACGCAGTATTTT.

The chain couples TRBV12-3 or TRBV12-4 to TRBJ2-5, with D maybe TRBD2 (5 bases). This CDR3 is 13 amino acids long. V was shortened by 6 bases and J by 7 bases, with 15 bases between the two germline ends. The CDR3 nucleotides are TGTGCCAGCAGCCCAGTGTCCAGCGGGACCCAGTACTTC. Its translation is CASSPVSSGTQYF.

This rearrangement joins TRBV29-1 to TRBJ2-1; 13 nucleotides align to TRBD2. The length of the CDR3 is 13 residues. Germline values: CDR1 SQVTM, CDR2 ANQGSEA. The V gene end was trimmed by 7 bases and the J gene end by 7 bases; junction bases not matched to a gene: 4. The CDR3 region is CSDVTSGRNEQFF. In nucleotides, the CDR3 is TGCAGCGACGTGACTAGCGGGAGGAATGAGCAGTTCTTC.

The gene calls are TRBV4-2 and TRBJ2-5, with 7 bases aligning to TRBD1. CDR1 and CDR2 from the germline V gene are LGHNA and YNFKEQ. CDR3 length: 13 amino acids. Losses at the gene ends were 8 bases for V and 2 bases for J; bases not matched to a gene: 5. CDR3: CASGRGLQETQYF. CDR3 nucleotides: TGTGCCAGCGGTAGGGGGCTTCAAGAGACCCAGTACTTC.

CDR3 bases: TGTGCCAGCAGCACCCAAGGGGGCGCCGGTACTGAAGCTTTCTTT. Translation: CASSTQGGAGTEAFF. The rearrangement links TRBV5-4 to TRBJ1-1, with TRBD1 matching 7 bases. This CDR3 has 15 residues. Germline-derived CDR1 and CDR2 are SGHNT and YYREEE (reference sequence). V lost 4 bases, J lost 5 bases, and 11 bases stayed unmatched.